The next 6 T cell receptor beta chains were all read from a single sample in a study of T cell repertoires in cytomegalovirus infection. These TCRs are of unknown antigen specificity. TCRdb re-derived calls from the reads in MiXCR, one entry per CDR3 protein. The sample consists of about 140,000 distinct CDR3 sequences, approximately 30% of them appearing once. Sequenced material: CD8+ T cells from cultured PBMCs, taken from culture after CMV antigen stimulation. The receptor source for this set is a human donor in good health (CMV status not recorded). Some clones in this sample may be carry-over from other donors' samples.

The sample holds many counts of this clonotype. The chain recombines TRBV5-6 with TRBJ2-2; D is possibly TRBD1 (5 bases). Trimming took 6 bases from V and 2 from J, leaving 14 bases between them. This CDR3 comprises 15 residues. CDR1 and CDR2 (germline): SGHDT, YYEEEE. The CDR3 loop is CASNNQGSNTGELFF. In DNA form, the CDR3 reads TGTGCCAGCAACAACCAGGGATCAAACACCGGGGAGCTGTTTTTT.

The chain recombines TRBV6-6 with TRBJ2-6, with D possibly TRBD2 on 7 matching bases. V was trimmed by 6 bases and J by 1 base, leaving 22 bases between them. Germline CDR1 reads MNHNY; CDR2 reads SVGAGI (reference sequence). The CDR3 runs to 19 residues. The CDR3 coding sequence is TGTGCCAGCAGCCCACAGGGAGGGAGCCCCACATCTGGGGCCAACGTCCTGACTTTC. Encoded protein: CASSPQGGSPTSGANVLTF.

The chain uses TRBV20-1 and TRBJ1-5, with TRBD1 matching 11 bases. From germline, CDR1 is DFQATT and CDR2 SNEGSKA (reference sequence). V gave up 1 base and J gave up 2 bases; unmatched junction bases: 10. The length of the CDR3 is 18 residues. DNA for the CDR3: TGCAGTGCTAGAGCCGTCGGACAGGGGGCTCTAGGCAATCAGCCCCAGCATTTT. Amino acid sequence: CSARAVGQGALGNQPQHF.

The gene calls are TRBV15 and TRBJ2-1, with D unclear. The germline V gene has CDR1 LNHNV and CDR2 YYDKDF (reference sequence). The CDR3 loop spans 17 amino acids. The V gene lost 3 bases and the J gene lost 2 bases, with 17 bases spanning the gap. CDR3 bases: TGTGCCACCAGCAGCGATTATCTAGTTCGTCCCTACAATGAGCAGTTCTTC. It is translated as CATSSDYLVRPYNEQFF.

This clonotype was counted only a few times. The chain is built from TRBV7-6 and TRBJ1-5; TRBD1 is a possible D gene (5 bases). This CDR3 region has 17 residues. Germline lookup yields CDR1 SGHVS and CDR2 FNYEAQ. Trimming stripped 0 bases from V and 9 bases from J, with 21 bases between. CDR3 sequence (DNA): TGTGCCAGCAGCTTAGCCCCGACCGACAGACCCGAGTGGCCCCAGCATTTT. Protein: CASSLAPTDRPEWPQHF. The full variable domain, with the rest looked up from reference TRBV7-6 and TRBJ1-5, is GAGVSQSPRYKVTKRGQDVALRCDPISGHVSLYWYRQALGQGPEFLTYFNYEAQQDKSGLPNDRFSAERPEGSISTLTIQRTEQRDSAMYRCASSLAPTDRPEWPQHFGDGTRLSIL.

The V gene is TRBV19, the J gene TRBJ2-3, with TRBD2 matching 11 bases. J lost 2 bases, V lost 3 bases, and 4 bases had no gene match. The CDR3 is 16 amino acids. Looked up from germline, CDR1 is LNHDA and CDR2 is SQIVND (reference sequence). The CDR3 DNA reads TGTGCCAGTAGTATTGGGACTAGCGGAACCACAGATACGCAGTATTTT. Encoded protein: CASSIGTSGTTDTQYF.